Below, 25 T cell receptor beta chains from the same sample are listed, as sequenced in a study of cytomegalovirus exposure and HLA in healthy donors. Use of 60 Vbeta and 13 Jbeta primers characterized the PCR. The protocol was immunoSEQ multiplex PCR, while the TCRdb copy is restricted to in-frame clones and leaves out a portion. The data hold roughly 180,000 clones, with roughly 84% observed a single time. Material: PBMCs. Receptors originate from a boy aged 10-17 years in good health and CMV-seronegative.

The chain combines TRBV2 with TRBJ2-2; 8 bases are shared with TRBD1. V lost 5 bases and J lost 2; bases outside the gene matches: 4. CDR3 length: 15 amino acids. Germline assignment: CDR1 SNHLY and CDR2 FYNNEI. The CDR3 loop reads CASSNQGANTGELFF. The CDR3 DNA follows: TGTGCCAGCAGTAACCAGGGGGCAAACACCGGGGAGCTGTTTTTT.

This chain uses TRBV5-4 with TRBJ2-5; D is undetermined. Per the germline V gene, CDR1 is SGHNT and CDR2 is YYREEE (reference sequence). Deletions cut 2 bases from V and 0 bases from J, with 8 bases between. There are 14 residues in the CDR3. DNA for the CDR3: TGTGCCAGCAGCTTTGGCCAGTACCAAGAGACCCAGTACTTC. Encoded protein: CASSFGQYQETQYF.

This sequence joins TRBV2 and TRBJ1-4; D is ambiguous. Germline V gene data show CDR1 as SNHLY and CDR2 as FYNNEI. This CDR3 has 14 amino acids. V was clipped by 3 bases and J by 9 bases, with 14 bases between them. The CDR3 protein is CASSDFSLPQKLFF. The CDR3 DNA reads as TGTGCCAGCAGTGACTTCTCTCTCCCCCAAAAACTGTTTTTT.

There are a few counts of this clone. The chain uses TRBV6-1 and TRBJ2-3, with 8 bases aligning to TRBD2. V lost 1 base to trimming and J lost 2 bases; unmatched junction nucleotides: 5. Germline CDR1 reads MNHNS; CDR2 reads SASEGT. The CDR3 consists of 16 residues. CDR3 protein: CASSEVRGGSTDTQYF. The CDR3 region has the DNA TGTGCCAGCAGTGAAGTACGGGGGGGTTCCACAGATACGCAGTATTTT.

The sample holds a few counts of this clone. The V and J genes are TRBV7-9 and TRBJ2-3; a possible D gene is TRBD1 (6 bases). V shed 6 bases and J shed 5 bases, with 15 bases lying between them. The length of the CDR3 is 14 residues. Germline V CDR1 and CDR2: SEHNR, FQNEAQ (reference sequence). The CDR3 sequence: CASRATGYEDTQYF. The CDR3 region has the DNA TGTGCCAGCAGGGCGACAGGCTATGAAGATACGCAGTATTTT.

The rearrangement joins TRBV5-8 to TRBJ2-7, with D unclear. Germline assignment: CDR1 SGHTS and CDR2 YDEGEE. The CDR3 has 11 amino acids. Trimming pared 0 bases from V and 4 bases from J, leaving 2 bases between. The CDR3 DNA reads as TGTGCCAGCAGCTTGGCTTACGAGCAGTACTTC. It is translated as CASSLAYEQYF.

The CDR3 loop reads CASSYPGTDTQYF. In DNA, the CDR3 is TGTGCCAGCAGTTACCCAGGCACAGATACGCAGTATTTT. The chain employs TRBV6-5 and TRBJ2-3, with D unclear. Between the trimmed V and J ends, which lost 2 bases and 1 base, there was a span of 4 bases. From germline, CDR1 is MNHEY and CDR2 SVGAGI. The CDR3 has 13 residues.

Remarks on this clone: The same CDR3 is also encoded by other DNA sequences in this sample. This chain joins TRBV29-1 and TRBJ2-3; D is undetermined. V was cut by 3 bases and J by 12 bases, with 28 bases left in between. The CDR3 length is 16 residues. CDR1 SQVTM and CDR2 ANQGSEA come from the germline V gene. The CDR3 sequence: CSVEDLADLNVEEQYF. Here the CDR3 DNA reads TGCAGCGTTGAGGATCTTGCGGATCTTAATGTCGAAGAACAGTATTTT.

J is TRBJ2-2 and V is TRBV13; a weak D match, TRBD1 (5 bases). The CDR3 contains 13 residues. Germline V gene sequence: CDR1 PRHDT, CDR2 FYEKMQ (reference sequence). V gave up 5 bases and J gave up 7 bases, with 11 bases separating them. The CDR3 reads CASSQKGIGELFF. The CDR3 region has the DNA TGTGCCAGCAGCCAAAAGGGGATCGGGGAGCTGTTTTTT. Variable domain in full (rest from reference TRBV13 and TRBJ2-2): AAGVIQSPRHLIKEKRETATLKCYPIPRHDTVYWYQQGPGQDPQFLISFYEKMQSDKGSIPDRFSAQQFSDYHSELNMSSLELGDSALYFCASSQKGIGELFFGEGSRLTVL.

Here the CDR3 reads CAITPGQGSIEQYF. The CDR3 DNA follows: TGTGCCATCACCCCGGGACAGGGCTCTATCGAGCAGTACTTC. The genes are TRBV10-3 and TRBJ2-7, with 9 bases identical to TRBD1. CDR3 length equals 14 residues. V lost 7 bases to trimming and J lost 6 bases; unmatched junction nucleotides: 10. Germline V gene lookup returns CDR1 ENHRY and CDR2 SYGVKD.

This clone was seen more than once but under ten times. The rearrangement joins TRBV7-5 to TRBJ1-5; the table's D call TRBD1 went unverified against the DNA. TRBV7-5 is classified as a pseudogene. This CDR3 spans 14 amino acids. The CDR3 sequence is CARSFRTGFQPQHF. The CDR3 DNA sequence: TGTGCCAGAAGCTTTCGGACAGGGTTTCAGCCCCAGCATTTT.

The chain joins TRBV7-9 to TRBJ2-7; tentative D call: TRBD2 (6 bases). Germline V gene lookup returns CDR1 SEHNR and CDR2 FQNEAQ (reference sequence). Trimming stripped 5 bases from V and 3 bases from J, with 14 bases between. This CDR3 comprises 14 residues. CDR3: CASSPGLIGYEQYF. The DNA of the CDR3 is TGTGCCAGCAGCCCCGGACTAATCGGCTACGAGCAGTACTTC.

The CDR3 bases are TGTGCCAGCAGCCTACGCTCCTACGAGCAGTACTTC. It encodes CASSLRSYEQYF. The chain uses TRBV11-2 and TRBJ2-7; D call uncertain. Germline assignment: CDR1 SGHAT and CDR2 FQNNGV. Deletions cut 5 bases from V and 0 bases from J, with 5 bases between. CDR3 length: 12 residues.

The rearrangement links TRBV5-4 to TRBJ2-3; 7 positions match TRBD2. The CDR3 covers 15 residues. The germline CDR1 and CDR2 sequences are SGHNT and YYREEE (reference sequence). The junction had 9 bases not matched to a gene; V was cut back by 3 bases and J by 5 bases. CDR3 residues: CASSYSGGSRDTQYF. CDR3 bases: TGTGCCAGCAGCTACTCTGGCGGGAGTAGAGATACGCAGTATTTT.

The CDR3 DNA reads as TGCGCCAGCAGTCTGAGGGGACTTAAGCAAGAGACCCAGTACTTC. This gives the protein CASSLRGLKQETQYF. The V call is TRBV5-1, the J call TRBJ2-5, with D perhaps TRBD2 (6 bases). V shed 5 bases and J shed 2 bases, with 16 bases lying between them. Germline-derived CDR1 and CDR2 are SGHRS and YFSETQ. The CDR3 runs to 15 residues.

This rearrangement joins TRBV6-1 to TRBJ2-7; D gene unclear. Germline lookup yields CDR1 MNHNS and CDR2 SASEGT. V was shortened by 2 bases and J by 0 bases, with 5 bases between the two germline ends. The CDR3 is 13 residues long. The CDR3 DNA reads as TGTGCCAGCAGTGAACAATCCTCCTACGAGCAGTACTTC. Amino acid sequence: CASSEQSSYEQYF.

The V and J genes are TRBV28 and TRBJ2-1; 7 bases match TRBD2. CDR1 is MDHEN and CDR2 is SYDVKM in the germline V gene. The trim removed 9 bases at V and 8 bases at J, leaving 16 bases unmatched. The CDR3 consists of 15 residues. Here the CDR3 reads CASAWGGERRDEQFF. The CDR3 bases are TGTGCCAGTGCTTGGGGGGGGGAGCGTCGGGATGAGCAGTTCTTC.

This chain links TRBV6-6 with TRBJ1-6; D unresolved. CDR1 MNHNY and CDR2 SVGAGI come from the germline V gene (reference sequence). This CDR3 comprises 15 residues. The ends were cut back, 3 bases at V and 7 bases at J, with 13 bases in the middle. CDR3 sequence reads: CASSYFSGENSPLHF. For the CDR3, the DNA is TGTGCCAGCAGTTATTTCTCCGGGGAAAATTCACCCCTCCACTTT.

The V gene is TRBV15, the J gene TRBJ1-5; 7 nucleotides align to TRBD1. Per germline, CDR1 LNHNV and CDR2 YYDKDF (reference sequence). The junction had 13 bases not matched to a gene; V was cut back by 8 bases and J by 3 bases. The CDR3 covers 16 residues. CDR3 region: CATSRRGQNLNQPQHF. The CDR3 DNA sequence: TGTGCCACCTCGCGTCGGGGACAGAACCTCAATCAGCCCCAGCATTTT.

V gene TRBV7-9 combines with J gene TRBJ2-1; 9 nucleotides line up with TRBD1. Germline V lookup: CDR1 SEHNR, CDR2 FQNEAQ (reference sequence). This CDR3 contains 15 residues. Losses at the gene ends were 5 bases for V and 4 bases for J; bases not matched to a gene: 6. As DNA, the CDR3 is TGTGCCAGCAGCGAGAGGGACAGGGTTTACAATGAGCAGTTCTTC. It translates to CASSERDRVYNEQFF.

The chain recombines TRBV28 with TRBJ1-4; a possible D gene is TRBD1 (5 bases). The germline V gene encodes CDR1 MDHEN and CDR2 SYDVKM. The CDR3 loop spans 16 amino acids. Trimming stripped 5 bases from V and 0 bases from J, with 13 bases between. The CDR3 protein is CASSPRGTSTNEKLFF. The DNA of the CDR3 is TGTGCCAGCAGTCCCCGGGGGACCTCAACTAATGAAAAACTGTTTTTT.

This chain connects TRBV11-2 to TRBJ1-2, with no clear D. The CDR3 covers 15 residues. Germline V gene lookup returns CDR1 SGHAT and CDR2 FQNNGV. V was cut by 5 bases and J by 3 bases, with 16 bases left in between. CDR3 bases: TGTGCCAGCAGCCTCCTCCGCGGGGATGACTATGGCTACACCTTC. Its protein product is CASSLLRGDDYGYTF.

The chain couples TRBV10-3 to TRBJ2-6, with 9 bases lining up with TRBD1. The CDR3 has 20 amino acids. Unmatched junction bases numbered 16, after V lost 6 bases and J lost 1 base. In germline, CDR1 is ENHRY, CDR2 SYGVKD. The CDR3 DNA sequence: TGTGCCATCAGCTCTTACCCGGGACAGGGAGTAGGTTCTGGGGCCAACGTCCTGACTTTC. Protein sequence: CAISSYPGQGVGSGANVLTF.

DNA for the CDR3: TGTGCCAGCAGCCCCGGGACAGGGGGAGCCTATGGCTACACCTTC. Amino acid sequence: CASSPGTGGAYGYTF. The chain joins TRBV2 to TRBJ1-2; TRBD1 matches at 11 bases. V lost 6 bases and J lost 4; bases outside the gene matches: 7. Germline V lookup: CDR1 SNHLY, CDR2 FYNNEI. There are 15 residues in the CDR3.

J is TRBJ2-7 and V is TRBV5-1; D may be TRBD2 (5 bases). Per the germline V gene, CDR1 is SGHRS and CDR2 is YFSETQ. This CDR3 region has 13 residues. V lost 7 bases and J 3 bases, leaving 14 bases between the germline ends. The CDR3 nucleotides read TGCGCCAGCGCACGGGGTAGCCTCTACGAGCAGTACTTC. It yields the protein CASARGSLYEQYF.